This T cell receptor beta chain was sequenced during a study of graft-versus-host responses after intestinal transplantation. At the level of the study: Transplants were multivisceral, liver-intestinal, or isolated intestinal. Anti-thymocyte globulin induction preceded two to four years of tacrolimus and steroid maintenance in all recipients.

TCRdb's table, derived via immunoSEQ multiplex PCR, lists solely in-frame clones and lacks some. The repertoire has over 85,000 clones, just under 95% of them found once; the top ten carry about 0.5%. Study results and caveats: Peak GvH clone levels in circulation were associated with early post-transplant HvG declines.

The V end was cut by 4 bases, the J end by 3 bases, with 21 bases between. The CDR3 has 17 amino acids. CDR1 LNHDA and CDR2 SQIVND come from the germline V gene (reference sequence). Concerning this clone itself: Its target is unknown.

The starting material was unstimulated CD8+ T cells sorted from spleen or lymph node cells, obtained before intestinal transplant. The origin of this receptor is a human donor who received an intestinal transplant. V usage is TRBV19 and J usage is TRBJ1-2; D is unresolved. The CDR3 nucleotides are TGTGCCAGTAGTAAGCTTAACCGCGCAGGCGATGACTATGGCTACACCTTC. This sequence encodes CASSKLNRAGDDYGYTF.